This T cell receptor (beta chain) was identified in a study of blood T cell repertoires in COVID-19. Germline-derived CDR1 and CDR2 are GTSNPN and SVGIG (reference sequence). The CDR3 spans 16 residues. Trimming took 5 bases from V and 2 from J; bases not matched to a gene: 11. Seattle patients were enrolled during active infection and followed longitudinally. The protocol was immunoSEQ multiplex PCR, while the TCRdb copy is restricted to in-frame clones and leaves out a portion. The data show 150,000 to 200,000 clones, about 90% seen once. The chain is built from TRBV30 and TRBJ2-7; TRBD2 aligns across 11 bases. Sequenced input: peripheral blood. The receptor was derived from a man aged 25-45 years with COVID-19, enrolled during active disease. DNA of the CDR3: TGTGCCTGGCTGGGACTAGCGGAGCAGGGGGCCTACGAGCAGTACTTC. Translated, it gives CAWLGLAEQGAYEQYF.